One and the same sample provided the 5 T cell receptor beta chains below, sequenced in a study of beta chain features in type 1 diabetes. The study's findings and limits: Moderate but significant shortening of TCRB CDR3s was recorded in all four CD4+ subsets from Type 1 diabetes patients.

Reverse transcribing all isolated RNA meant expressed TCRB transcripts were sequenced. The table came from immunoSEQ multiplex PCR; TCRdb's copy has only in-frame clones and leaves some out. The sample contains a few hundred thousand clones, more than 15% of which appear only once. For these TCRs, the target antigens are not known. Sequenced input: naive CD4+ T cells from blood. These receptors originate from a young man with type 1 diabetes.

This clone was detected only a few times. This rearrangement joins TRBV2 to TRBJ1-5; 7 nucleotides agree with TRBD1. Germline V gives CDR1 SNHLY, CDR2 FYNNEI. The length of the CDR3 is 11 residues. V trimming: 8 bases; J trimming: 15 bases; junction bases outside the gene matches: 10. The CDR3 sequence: CASGERQGWHF. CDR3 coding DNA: TGTGCCAGCGGGGAGCGACAGGGATGGCATTTT.

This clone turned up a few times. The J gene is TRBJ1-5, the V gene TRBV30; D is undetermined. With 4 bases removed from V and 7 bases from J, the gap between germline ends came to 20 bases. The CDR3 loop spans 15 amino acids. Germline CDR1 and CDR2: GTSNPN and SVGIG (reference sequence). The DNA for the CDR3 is TGTGCCTGGACCCCTCCTGAGCGGGGAGACCAGCCCCAGCATTTT. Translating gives CAWTPPERGDQPQHF.

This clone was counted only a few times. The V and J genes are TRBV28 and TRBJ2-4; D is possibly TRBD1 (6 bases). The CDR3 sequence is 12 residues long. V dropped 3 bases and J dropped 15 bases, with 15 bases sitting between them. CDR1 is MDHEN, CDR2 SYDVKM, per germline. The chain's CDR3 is CASSLGRQAGYF. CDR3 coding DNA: TGTGCCAGCAGTTTGGGTCGACAGGCCGGGTACTTC.

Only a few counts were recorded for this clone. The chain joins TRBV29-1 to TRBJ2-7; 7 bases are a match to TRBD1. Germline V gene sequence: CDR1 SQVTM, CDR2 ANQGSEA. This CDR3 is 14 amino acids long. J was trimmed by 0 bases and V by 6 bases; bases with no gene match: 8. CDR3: CSVKNRGLSYEQYF. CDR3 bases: TGCAGCGTCAAGAACAGGGGCCTCTCCTACGAGCAGTACTTC.

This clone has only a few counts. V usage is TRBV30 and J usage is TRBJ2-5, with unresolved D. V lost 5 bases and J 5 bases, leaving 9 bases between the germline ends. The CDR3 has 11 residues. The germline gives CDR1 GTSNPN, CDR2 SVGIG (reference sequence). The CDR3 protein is CAWSQRETQYF. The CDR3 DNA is TGTGCCTGGTCACAGCGTGAGACCCAGTACTTC.